This passage covers 5 T cell receptor beta chains from one sample sequenced in a study of blood T cell repertoires in COVID-19. The data were produced by immunoSEQ multiplex PCR, yet TCRdb's version contains in-frame clones alone and is incomplete. The table shows approximately 280,000 clones, with approximately 90% occurring only once. Material: peripheral blood. The receptors come from a man aged 40-49 years with acute or convalescent COVID-19.

V usage is TRBV6-5 and J usage is TRBJ2-2; TRBD2 aligns across 8 bases. CDR3 length: 16 residues. Per germline, CDR1 MNHEY and CDR2 SVGAGI. V lost 4 bases and J lost 2; bases outside the gene matches: 6. CDR3 DNA sequence: TGTGCCAGCAGTTGGAGCGGGGGACCAAACACCGGGGAGCTGTTTTTT. Translation: CASSWSGGPNTGELFF.

V is TRBV5-1 and J is TRBJ1-1; D is undetermined. From germline, CDR1 is SGHRS and CDR2 YFSETQ. The germline V and J ends were trimmed by 0 bases and 11 bases, with 17 bases remaining between them. CDR3 length equals 14 residues. CDR3 residues: CASSLGGFGNAAFF. In DNA form, the CDR3 reads TGCGCCAGCAGCTTGGGAGGGTTCGGAAACGCGGCTTTCTTT.

This chain joins TRBV20-1 and TRBJ1-3; D uncertain. Trimming pared 6 bases from V and 4 bases from J, leaving 7 bases between. Germline V gives CDR1 DFQATT, CDR2 SNEGSKA (reference sequence). This CDR3 comprises 11 residues. The chain's CDR3 is CSAFLGNTIYF. In nucleotides, the CDR3 is TGCAGTGCCTTTTTAGGAAACACCATATATTTT.

CDR3 loop: CASSTDRGVSYEQYF. The CDR3 region has the DNA TGTGCCAGCAGTACCGACAGGGGGGTCTCCTACGAGCAGTACTTC. J is TRBJ2-7 and V is TRBV2; 9 nucleotides agree with TRBD1. CDR1 and CDR2 from the germline V gene are SNHLY and FYNNEI. The length of the CDR3 is 15 residues. J gave up 0 bases and V 5 bases, and 5 bases lay outside the gene matches.

This clone was observed a few times. The gene calls are TRBV30 and TRBJ1-6, with TRBD1 identical over 9 bases. The trim removed 5 bases at V and 6 bases at J, leaving 8 bases unmatched. The CDR3 spans 15 residues. Germline V gene sequence: CDR1 GTSNPN, CDR2 SVGIG (reference sequence). CDR3: CAWGTGTDFNSPLHF. The CDR3 DNA reads as TGTGCCTGGGGGACAGGGACGGATTTTAATTCACCCCTCCACTTT.